The source of this TCR beta chain is a study of shared clonotypes between healthy human individuals. Study-level points and caveats: Among a handful of donors, 4.5% to 5.5% of naive CD4 clonotypes were found in common. Sampling used blood alone; tissue repertoires probably differ.

V shed 6 bases and J shed 4 bases, with 14 bases lying between them. This CDR3 is 14 amino acids long. The germline CDR1 and CDR2 sequences are SGHTA and FQGTGA. At the deep level, the assay was run. Study processing details: ImmunoSEQ output held junction-only sequences without quality scores, so filtering differed. TCRdb keeps only in-frame clones here, not all; method: immunoSEQ multiplex PCR. The V and J calls and the clone size are those of that table, but D and trimming were determined from the DNA. The sample has approximately 2,300,000 clones, 85% to 95% seen once; the top ten hold 0.3% to 0.45%. As for this clone: Its antigen is still unknown.

The chain has TRBV7-3 and TRBJ2-3; D not resolved. Source material: naive CD4+ T cells from PBMCs. This sample's subset: CD45RA+ positively selected. The clonotype comes from a man aged 18 to 29 in good health. Some clones in this sample may be carry-over from other donors' samples. CDR3 sequence reads: CASSALGRSDTQYF. CDR3 bases: TGTGCCAGCAGTGCGCTGGGCAGATCAGATACGCAGTATTTT.